The 2 T cell receptor beta chains reported below all come from one sample, sequenced in a study of shared clonotypes between healthy human individuals. Only in-frame clones appear in the TCRdb table, and some are missing; sequencing was by immunoSEQ multiplex PCR. In the table there are some 2,500,000 clones, about nine tenths of which are singletons. Sequenced material: naive CD4+ T cells from PBMCs. Documented subset: CD45RA+ positively selected. Receptors were obtained from a man between 18 and 29 years old in good health. Some clones in this sample may be carry-over from other donors' samples.

The chain recombines TRBV6-5 with TRBJ2-2; no reliable D call. This CDR3 region has 14 residues. The V end lost 8 bases, the J end lost 4 bases, and 14 bases lay between the germline ends. CDR1 and CDR2 (germline): MNHEY, SVGAGI. In nucleotides, the CDR3 is TGTGCCAGCGCCGAATTGGCTTCCACCGGGGAGCTGTTTTTT. Amino acids: CASAELASTGELFF.

As concerns this clone: Other nucleotide sequences in the sample specify the same CDR3. The chain uses TRBV25-1 and TRBJ2-7; 10 bases map to TRBD1. This CDR3 is 14 amino acids long. The germline V gene has CDR1 MGHDK and CDR2 SYGVNS. The J segment lost 1 base and the V segment lost 4 bases, leaving 1 base of the junction unmatched. The CDR3 here is CASSGTGGSYEQYF. In nucleotides, the CDR3 is TGTGCCAGCAGTGGGACAGGGGGGTCCTACGAGCAGTACTTC.